This TCR beta chain appears in the sequencing data of a study of T cell repertoires in cytomegalovirus infection. For the study at large: Indications came from public TCR beta signatures; they pointed to CMV infection and to a matching HLA type. Findings of the study overall: Cumulated frequencies of public TCR beta families served to identify carriers of CMV plus the relevant HLA.

This clonotype turned up a few times. The antigen is not known. The germline CDR1 and CDR2 sequences are SGDLS and YYNGEE. Unmatched junction bases numbered 6, after V lost 0 bases and J lost 10 bases. The CDR3 totals 15 residues. TCRdb independently ran MiXCR on the reads; one entry per CDR3 protein. The sample has under 300,000 distinct CDR3 sequences; around 15% are singletons. The source of this sequence is a human donor in good health (CMV status not recorded). Some clones in this sample may be carry-over from other donors' samples. The chain is built from TRBV9 and TRBJ1-6, with 8 nucleotides matching TRBD1. Sequences were obtained from CD8+ T cells from PBMCs. CDR3 DNA sequence: TGTGCCAGCAGCGTAGCCTACAGGGGGGAGTCACCCCTCCACTTT. Translated: CASSVAYRGESPLHF.